Below are 22 T cell receptor beta chains sequenced from a single sample in a study of cytomegalovirus exposure and HLA in healthy donors. The PCR had 60 Vbeta and 13 Jbeta primers. Libraries were prepared by immunoSEQ multiplex PCR; TCRdb keeps only in-frame clonotypes and omits some of them. The sample shows over 200,000 clones, around 73% of them seen only once. What was sequenced was PBMCs. The source of these receptors is a male donor in good health and CMV-seronegative.

In this sample, this clone turned up once. The rearrangement links TRBV27 to TRBJ1-2; 10 bases agree with TRBD1. V shed 7 bases, J shed 2 bases, and the junction held 7 bases outside the gene matches. Germline V gene data show CDR1 as MNHEY and CDR2 as SMNVEV (reference sequence). There are 15 residues in the CDR3. The CDR3 loop reads CASTLGTGVNYGYTF. The CDR3 DNA reads TGTGCCAGCACTCTGGGGACAGGGGTGAACTATGGCTACACCTTC.

This rearrangement joins TRBV19 to TRBJ1-5; 9 bases are a match to TRBD1. V shed 8 bases, J shed 2 bases, and the junction held 13 bases outside the gene matches. This CDR3 comprises 17 residues. The germline CDR1 and CDR2 sequences are LNHDA and SQIVND (reference sequence). The CDR3 loop reads CASRSPGQGGGNQPQHF. Written as DNA, the CDR3 is TGTGCCAGTCGAAGTCCGGGACAGGGTGGAGGCAATCAGCCCCAGCATTTT.

The CDR3 spells CASSLTSGVYNEQFF. The CDR3 nucleotides read TGTGCCAGCAGCTTAACTAGCGGGGTTTACAATGAGCAGTTCTTC. The V and J genes are TRBV11-2 and TRBJ2-1; 10 bases align to TRBD2. The germline V gene has CDR1 SGHAT and CDR2 FQNNGV. Trimming at V came to 2 bases and at J to 4 bases, leaving 2 bases not matched to a gene. The CDR3 extends over 15 amino acids.

This rearrangement joins TRBV5-1 to TRBJ2-7; D perhaps matches TRBD2 (5 bases). The germline V and J ends were trimmed by 4 bases and 0 bases, with 11 bases remaining between them. The CDR3 sequence is 14 residues long. Looked up from germline, CDR1 is SGHRS and CDR2 is YFSETQ. The CDR3 region is CASSNIGSSYEQYF. The CDR3 DNA sequence: TGCGCCAGCAGCAATATTGGGAGCTCCTACGAGCAGTACTTC.

The chain carries TRBV7-8 and TRBJ1-1; no definite D call. This CDR3 has 13 amino acids. The germline CDR1 and CDR2 sequences are SGHVS and FQNEAQ. V gave up 0 bases and J gave up 6 bases, with 8 bases separating them. The CDR3 region has the DNA TGTGCCAGCAGCTTAGCGCGGTCAGCTGAAGCTTTCTTT. As protein: CASSLARSAEAFF.

The chain combines TRBV5-4 with TRBJ2-1, with TRBD1 matching over 10 bases. The CDR3 has 15 amino acids. V lost 4 bases and J lost 5; bases outside the gene matches: 6. Germline CDR1 reads SGHNT; CDR2 reads YYREEE (reference sequence). The CDR3 region is CASSPTGGRHNEQFF. The CDR3 bases are TGTGCCAGCAGCCCGACAGGGGGCAGGCACAATGAGCAGTTCTTC.

J is TRBJ2-1 and V is TRBV19, with 11 bases aligning to TRBD2. CDR1 is LNHDA and CDR2 is SQIVND in the germline V gene (reference sequence). The V gene end was trimmed by 5 bases and the J gene end by 7 bases; junction bases not matched to a gene: 13. The CDR3 consists of 17 residues. The CDR3 loop is CASSSALLAGAPNEQFF. As DNA, the CDR3 is TGTGCCAGTAGTTCGGCCCTACTAGCGGGAGCCCCAAATGAGCAGTTCTTC.

The rearrangement joins TRBV2 to TRBJ2-7, with TRBD1 as a possible D gene (6 bases). CDR3 size: 12 residues. Trimming pared 6 bases from V and 3 bases from J, leaving 9 bases between. Per the germline V gene, CDR1 is SNHLY and CDR2 is FYNNEI. The CDR3 loop is CASRRGIYEQYF. The CDR3 DNA is TGTGCCAGCAGAAGGGGGATCTACGAGCAGTACTTC.

The rearrangement links TRBV25-1 to TRBJ1-2; the match to TRBD1 covers 7 bases. The germline V gene encodes CDR1 MGHDK and CDR2 SYGVNS. This CDR3 has 15 amino acids. After removal of 3 bases from V and 4 bases from J, the junction contained 8 bases not matched to a gene. The DNA of the CDR3 is TGTGCCAGCAGTGACCCGGGACAGACAATCTATGGCTACACCTTC. Protein: CASSDPGQTIYGYTF.

V and J are TRBV11-2 and TRBJ1-1; 10 positions agree with TRBD1. Unmatched junction bases numbered 5, after V lost 0 bases and J lost 4 bases. CDR3 length: 16 residues. The germline V gene encodes CDR1 SGHAT and CDR2 FQNNGV. The CDR3 is CASSLDGDRGPTEAFF. The DNA of the CDR3 is TGTGCCAGCAGCTTAGATGGGGACAGGGGACCCACTGAAGCTTTCTTT. The full variable domain, in which reference TRBV11-2 and TRBJ1-1 provide the parts outside the CDR3, is EAGVAQSPRYKIIEKRQSVAFWCNPISGHATLYWYQQILGQGPKLLIQFQNNGVVDDSQLPKDRFSAERLKGVDSTLKIQPAKLEDSAVYLCASSLDGDRGPTEAFFGQGTRLTVV.

This rearrangement joins TRBV27 to TRBJ2-4; no clear D gene. Between the trimmed V and J ends, which lost 4 bases and 0 bases, there was a span of 7 bases. The CDR3 consists of 14 residues. CDR1 and CDR2 (germline): MNHEY, SMNVEV (reference sequence). CDR3 DNA sequence: TGTGCCAGCAGTTCTCAGATAGCCAAAAACATTCAGTACTTC. This codes for CASSSQIAKNIQYF.

This sequence joins TRBV6-5 and TRBJ1-3; no reliable D call. The length of the CDR3 is 15 residues. V lost 6 bases and J lost 0, with 12 bases in between. Looked up from germline, CDR1 is MNHEY and CDR2 is SVGAGI. In nucleotides, the CDR3 is TGTGCCAGCAGCATAAACAGTCGCTCTGGAAACACCATATATTTT. Translated, it gives CASSINSRSGNTIYF.

This clone was seen only once. V usage is TRBV19 and J usage is TRBJ1-2; no firm D call. In germline, CDR1 is LNHDA, CDR2 SQIVND (reference sequence). The ends were cut back, 4 bases at V and 9 bases at J, with 9 bases in the middle. The CDR3 loop spans 11 amino acids. In DNA, the CDR3 is TGTGCCAGTAGTACAGTGGAGCGCTACACCTTC. Translated: CASSTVERYTF.

V is TRBV28 and J is TRBJ1-6; weak D call: TRBD1 (5 bases). The V gene's germline CDR1 is MDHEN and CDR2 SYDVKM. The V end lost 3 bases, the J end lost 5 bases, and 8 bases lay between the germline ends. The CDR3 loop spans 14 amino acids. This CDR3 reads CASSLNRHNSPLHF. CDR3 nucleotides: TGTGCCAGCAGTTTGAACAGGCATAATTCACCCCTCCACTTT.

CDR3 bases: TGTGCCAGCAGTGCCGAGGCCTACAATGAGCAGTTCTTC. Translating it yields CASSAEAYNEQFF. The V and J genes are TRBV6-4 and TRBJ2-1; no reliable D call. The germline V and J ends were trimmed by 4 bases and 2 bases, with 6 bases remaining between them. The CDR3 runs 13 residues. Germline-derived CDR1 and CDR2 are MRHNA and SNTAGT.

The V call is TRBV28, the J call TRBJ2-2; possible D gene TRBD1, 6 bases. Looked up from germline, CDR1 is MDHEN and CDR2 is SYDVKM. The length of the CDR3 is 15 residues. With 6 bases removed from V and 1 base from J, the gap between germline ends came to 12 bases. Written as DNA, the CDR3 is TGTGCCAGCAGAGAAACGGGACAGAACACCGGGGAGCTGTTTTTT. Its protein product is CASRETGQNTGELFF. Complete variable domain (other parts from reference TRBV28 and TRBJ2-2): DVKVTQSSRYLVKRTGEKVFLECVQDMDHENMFWYRQDPGLGLRLIYFSYDVKMKEKGDIPEGYSVSREKKERFSLILESASTNQTSMYLCASRETGQNTGELFFGEGSRLTVL.

As for this clone: One end of the junction varies from germline; a read error may be responsible. The chain is built from TRBV6-5 and TRBJ2-1; 10 nucleotides match TRBD2. The CDR3 has 15 amino acids. Germline CDR1 reads MNHEY; CDR2 reads SVGAGI. Here the CDR3 DNA reads TGTGCCAGCAGTCGTAGCGGGAGGACGTACAATGTGCAGTTCTTC. Amino acids: CASSRSGRTYNVQFF.

The CDR3 region is CASSLSETQYF. The CDR3 nucleotides are TGCGCCAGCAGCTTGAGCGAGACCCAGTACTTC. The chain is built from TRBV5-1 and TRBJ2-5; D gene uncertain. V lost 1 base and J lost 5, with 3 bases in between. Per germline, CDR1 SGHRS and CDR2 YFSETQ. This CDR3 has 11 residues.

The V call is TRBV25-1, the J call TRBJ2-5; 11 nucleotides line up with TRBD1. Germline V CDR1 and CDR2: MGHDK, SYGVNS. The CDR3 extends over 17 amino acids. The V segment lost 4 bases and the J segment 5 bases; nucleotides outside the gene matches: 12. In DNA, the CDR3 is TGTGCCAGCAGTGGAACCCTCGGGACAGGGGGATTCGAGACCCAGTACTTC. Its translation: CASSGTLGTGGFETQYF.

The rearrangement links TRBV7-3 to TRBJ2-2; 8 bases agree with TRBD1. Losses at the gene ends were 6 bases for V and 6 bases for J; bases not matched to a gene: 6. Germline V CDR1 and CDR2: SGHTA, FQGTGA. The CDR3 runs to 14 residues. The CDR3 reads CASRQGVLSGELFF. The CDR3 nucleotides are TGTGCCAGCAGACAGGGGGTCCTCTCCGGGGAGCTGTTTTTT.

The gene calls are TRBV9 and TRBJ2-3, with D possibly matching TRBD2 (5 bases). The germline V gene encodes CDR1 SGDLS and CDR2 YYNGEE. The CDR3 extends over 14 amino acids. V was clipped by 5 bases and J by 6 bases, with 16 bases between them. The CDR3 here is CASRSTLSGDTQYF. In DNA, the CDR3 is TGTGCCAGCAGATCGACACTGAGCGGTGATACGCAGTATTTT.

The chain combines TRBV28 with TRBJ2-3; 10 bases align to TRBD2. V lost 6 bases to trimming and J lost 4 bases; unmatched junction nucleotides: 7. The CDR3 consists of 15 residues. Germline loops: CDR1 MDHEN, CDR2 SYDVKM. CDR3 loop: CASRLAGVPSDTQYF. In nucleotides, the CDR3 is TGTGCCAGCAGGCTAGCGGGAGTCCCTTCAGATACGCAGTATTTT.